The following is a T cell receptor beta chain sequence with its context. Its antigen remains unknown. Sequenced by immunoSEQ multiplex PCR; TCRdb stores in-frame clones only, minus some. This table has 90,000 to 130,000 clones, around 90% appearing once. The data are from a study of T cell responses to AZD1222 COVID-19 vaccine. Germline V gene data show CDR1 as SGHTA and CDR2 as FQGTGA. This CDR3 is built from 14 residues. V dropped 3 bases and J dropped 6 bases, with 13 bases sitting between them. Whole-study findings and limits: Repertoire sampling occurred only after the peak T cell response. Across spike, vaccine-associated CD4 TCRs were found, dominant at 160-218 and 743-854. Donors were chiefly white British, with a greater number of females, and clonal diversity was perhaps underestimated.

The genes are TRBV7-3 and TRBJ2-3; TRBD1 is a possible D gene (5 bases). The TCR sequence derives from an adult who received the AZD1222 COVID-19 vaccine. The sequenced sample was peripheral blood, obtained 28 days after the second AZD1222 dose. The chain's CDR3 is CASSFLGVGDTQYF. The CDR3 DNA sequence: TGTGCCAGCAGCTTCTTAGGGGTAGGCGATACGCAGTATTTT.